This entry lists 7 T cell receptor beta chains sequenced from one sample in a study of T-cell reconstitution after alpha-beta-depleted transplantation in children. The TCRbeta library was prepared with unique molecular identifiers. TCRdb fed the PCR reads into MiXCR, producing one record per CDR3 protein. The table includes almost 500,000 distinct CDR3 sequences, around 12% detected once. Sequenced here: PBMCs from the stem cell graft donor, sampled from the stem cell graft. These receptors all stem from a human donor who donated a stem cell graft to a child with combined immunodeficiency.

The chain combines TRBV11-2 with TRBJ2-3; 11 bases agree with TRBD1. The CDR3 spans 16 residues. Germline V gene data show CDR1 as SGHAT and CDR2 as FQNNGV. After removal of 3 bases from V and 8 bases from J, the junction contained 10 bases not matched to a gene. This CDR3 is CASSFRGQGAFGTQYF. Written as DNA, the CDR3 is TGTGCCAGCAGCTTCAGAGGACAGGGGGCTTTTGGTACGCAGTATTTT.

This clonotype was seen ten or more times. The rearrangement links TRBV12-3 or TRBV12-4 to TRBJ2-7, with 14 nucleotides matching TRBD2. The CDR3 has 16 residues. V was pared by 5 bases and J by 5 bases, with 8 bases of the junction left unmatched. This CDR3 reads CASSPGLAGVYHEQYF. DNA for the CDR3: TGTGCCAGCAGTCCGGGACTAGCGGGAGTCTACCACGAGCAGTACTTC.

V is TRBV30 and J is TRBJ1-2; TRBD1 matches 7 bases. The CDR3 loop spans 17 amino acids. The germline gives CDR1 GTSNPN, CDR2 SVGIG (reference sequence). Germline trimming cut 0 bases from V and 0 bases from J; bases unmatched to any gene: 10. The CDR3 coding sequence is TGTGCCTGGAGTGTACGAAGGACAGGAGGAGCTAACTATGGCTACACCTTC. This sequence encodes CAWSVRRTGGANYGYTF.

V is TRBV5-5 and J is TRBJ1-2, with D uncertain. The CDR3 consists of 16 residues. Per the germline V gene, CDR1 is SGHKS and CDR2 is YYEKEE (reference sequence). The V end was cut by 0 bases, the J end by 4 bases, with 16 bases between. The CDR3 region is CASSLEAYGYGYGYTF. For the CDR3, the DNA is TGTGCCAGCAGCTTGGAGGCTTATGGGTACGGCTATGGCTACACCTTC.

There are a few counts of this clonotype. The chain employs TRBV14 and TRBJ1-2; no firm D call. The CDR3 covers 15 residues. The germline CDR1 and CDR2 sequences are SGHDN and FVKESK. Trimming took off 0 bases at V and 1 base at J, with 9 bases between the two ends. CDR3 DNA sequence: TGTGCCAGCAGCCAAGATCGAAATATTAACTATGGCTACACCTTC. It is translated as CASSQDRNINYGYTF.

The chain carries TRBV9 and TRBJ1-1; 7 bases are shared with TRBD1. J was trimmed by 0 bases and V by 4 bases; bases with no gene match: 9. This CDR3 comprises 16 residues. In germline, CDR1 is SGDLS, CDR2 YYNGEE. The CDR3 sequence is CASSSSGGALNTEAFF. CDR3 nucleotide sequence: TGTGCCAGCAGCTCCTCAGGGGGGGCCCTGAACACTGAAGCTTTCTTT.

This chain connects TRBV10-3 to TRBJ2-3; D is possibly TRBD1 or TRBD2 (5 bases each). The ends were cut back, 6 bases at V and 2 bases at J, with 6 bases in the middle. Germline V lookup: CDR1 ENHRY, CDR2 SYGVKD. The CDR3 has 12 residues. This chain's CDR3 is CAIRGPTDTQYF. The CDR3 coding sequence is TGTGCCATCAGGGGACCCACAGATACGCAGTATTTT.